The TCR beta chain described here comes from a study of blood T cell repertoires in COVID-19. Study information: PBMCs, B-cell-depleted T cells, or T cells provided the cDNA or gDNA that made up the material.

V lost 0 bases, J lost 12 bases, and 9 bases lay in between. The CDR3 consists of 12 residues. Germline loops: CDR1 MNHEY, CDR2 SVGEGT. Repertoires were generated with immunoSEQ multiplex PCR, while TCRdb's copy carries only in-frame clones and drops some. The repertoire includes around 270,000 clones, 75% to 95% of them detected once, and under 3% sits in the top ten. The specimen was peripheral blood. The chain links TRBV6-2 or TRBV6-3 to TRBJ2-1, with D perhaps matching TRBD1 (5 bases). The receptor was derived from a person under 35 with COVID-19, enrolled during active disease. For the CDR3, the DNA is TGTGCCAGCAGTTACTCGGGGCCGGGGCAGTTCTTC. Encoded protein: CASSYSGPGQFF.